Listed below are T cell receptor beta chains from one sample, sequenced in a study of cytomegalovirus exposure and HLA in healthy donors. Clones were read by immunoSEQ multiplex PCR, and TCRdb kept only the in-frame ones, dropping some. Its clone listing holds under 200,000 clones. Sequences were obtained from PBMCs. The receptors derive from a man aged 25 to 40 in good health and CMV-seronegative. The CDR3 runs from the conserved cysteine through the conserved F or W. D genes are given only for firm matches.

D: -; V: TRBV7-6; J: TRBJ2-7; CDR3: CASSSPPDSRYEQYF; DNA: TGTGCCAGCAGCTCCCCCCCCGACAGTCGCTACGAGCAGTACTTC
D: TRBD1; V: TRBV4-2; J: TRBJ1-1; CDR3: CASSRPRQGGMNTEAFF; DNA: TGTGCCAGCAGCCGCCCTAGACAGGGGGGGATGAACACTGAAGCTTTCTTT
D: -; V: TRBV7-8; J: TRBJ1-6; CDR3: CASSLVGSSYNSPLHF; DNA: TGTGCCAGCAGCTTAGTGGGCAGCTCCTATAATTCACCCCTCCACTTT
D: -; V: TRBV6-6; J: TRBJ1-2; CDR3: CASSVIWQRDYGYTF; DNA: TGTGCCAGCAGTGTGATATGGCAGCGTGACTATGGCTACACCTTC
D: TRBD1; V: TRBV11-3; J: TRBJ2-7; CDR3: CASSLRGQAYEQYF; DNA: TGTGCCAGCAGCTTAAGGGGACAGGCCTACGAGCAGTACTTC
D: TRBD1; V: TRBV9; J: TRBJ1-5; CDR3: CASSPGTGYNQPQHF; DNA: TGTGCCAGCAGCCCCGGGACAGGCTACAATCAGCCCCAGCATTTT
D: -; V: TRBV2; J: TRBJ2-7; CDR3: CASITEEVRGQYF; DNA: TGTGCCAGCATTACGGAGGAGGTTCGAGGGCAGTACTTC
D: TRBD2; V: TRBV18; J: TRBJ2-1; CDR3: CASSLPGGTGLGEQFF; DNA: TGTGCCAGCTCATTACCCGGGGGGACCGGCCTAGGTGAGCAGTTCTTC
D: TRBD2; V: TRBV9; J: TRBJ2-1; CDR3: CASSVDGGRYNEQFF; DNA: TGTGCCAGCAGCGTAGATGGCGGGAGGTACAATGAGCAGTTCTTC
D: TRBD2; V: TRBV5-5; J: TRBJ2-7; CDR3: CASRAGLAGVQYYEQYF; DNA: TGTGCCAGCAGGGCGGGACTAGCGGGCGTACAATACTACGAGCAGTACTTC
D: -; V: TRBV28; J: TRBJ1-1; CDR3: CASSFTADMNTEAFF; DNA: TGTGCCAGCAGTTTCACAGCAGACATGAACACTGAAGCTTTCTTT
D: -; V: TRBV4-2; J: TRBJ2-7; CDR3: CASSQPLQGIYEQYF; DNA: TGTGCCAGCAGCCAACCTCTACAGGGAATCTACGAGCAGTACTTC
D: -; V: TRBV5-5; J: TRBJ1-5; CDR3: CASSALTGHSNQPQHF; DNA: TGTGCCAGCAGCGCCCTGACAGGACATAGCAATCAGCCCCAGCATTTT
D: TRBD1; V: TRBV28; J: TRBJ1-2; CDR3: CASSVGQEGVYGYTF; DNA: TGTGCCAGCAGTGTTGGACAGGAGGGAGTATATGGCTACACCTTC
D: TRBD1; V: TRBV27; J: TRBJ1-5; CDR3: CASSSGQIGSNQPQHF; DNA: TGTGCCAGCAGTTCGGGACAGATTGGTAGCAATCAGCCCCAGCATTTT
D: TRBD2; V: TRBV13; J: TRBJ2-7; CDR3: CASSLESGGAYEQYF; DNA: TGTGCCAGCAGCTTAGAAAGCGGGGGGGCCTACGAGCAGTACTTC